This T cell receptor (beta chain) came from a study of blood T cell repertoires in COVID-19. Overall study: COVID-19 samples from acute and convalescent phases originated in the United States, Italy and Spain. T cells, B-cell-depleted T cells, or PBMCs supplied cDNA or gDNA.

How the authors handled the data: Reference gene primer amplification gave nucleated cell count estimates. Sequenced by immunoSEQ multiplex PCR; TCRdb stores in-frame clones only, minus some. The DNA was the basis for D and trimming; V, J and clone size are from that table. Among approximately 120,000 clones listed, 85% were seen once. The CDR3 spans 14 residues. Germline V gene lookup returns CDR1 LGHDT and CDR2 YNNKEL (reference sequence). The trim removed 1 base at V and 6 bases at J, leaving 3 bases unmatched. The V and J genes are TRBV3-1 (or the pseudogene TRBV3-2) and TRBJ2-7; TRBD1 matches 10 bases. This sequence was found in a man older than 75 with active or convalescent COVID-19. Specimen: peripheral blood. This chain's CDR3 is CASSQGDRGREQYF. Written as DNA, the CDR3 is TGTGCCAGCAGCCAAGGGGACAGGGGACGCGAGCAGTACTTC.